The sequence of this TCR beta chain was determined in a study of T-cell reconstitution after alpha-beta-depleted transplantation in children. Trimming removed 1 base from V and 6 bases from J; junction bases left unmatched: 3. This CDR3 has 14 amino acids. Germline CDR1 and CDR2: DFQATT and SNEGSKA (reference sequence). Study results and caveats: Several hundred expanded graft clones reportedly supplied alpha-beta T cells about two months after transplant.

It was with unique molecular identifiers that the TCRbeta library was prepared. TCRdb re-analysed the PCR reads in MiXCR, keeping a single row per CDR3 protein. The table records more than 500,000 distinct CDR3 sequences, over 10% of them present only once. Remarks on this clonotype: Its antigen is undetermined.

V is TRBV20-1 and J is TRBJ2-2; TRBD2 matches at 9 bases. The sample consisted of PBMCs, mostly from graft donor cells, taken 180 days after TCRalphabeta/CD19-depleted stem cell transplant. This receptor was obtained from a female patient aged 2-15 years who had a stem cell transplant for aplastic anemia, so the T cells may come from the graft donor. The CDR3 loop is CSARATSGSGELFF. The CDR3 nucleotides read TGCAGTGCTAGAGCGACTAGCGGTTCCGGGGAGCTGTTTTTT.